The sequence of this TCR beta chain was determined in a study of vaccination and CD4 T cells after COVID-19. On the study more broadly: For post-vaccine samples, collection took place a median roughly 76 days after dose two, ranging from 14 to 241.

Described treatment: approximately 11-day PBMC culture with coronavirus spike peptide pools or control peptides (ViraFEST assay). Concerning this clonotype itself: Its antigen is not known.

Study-wide results and caveats: Within the convalescent patients, spike mono-reactivity was found in 304 of 307 vaccine-specific clones.

Oncomine TCR Beta short-read sequencing was applied to DNA from cultured CD4+ T cells. TCRdb recomputed calls from the PCR reads with MiXCR, one row per CDR3 protein. This sample has roughly 19,000 distinct CDR3 sequences, with over 50% found just once. This sequence originates from a human donor who had recovered from COVID-19. The sample consisted of CD4+ T cells from blood, cultured in vitro.

CDR3 in amino acids: CASSRGQGAYEQYF. The CDR3 bases are TGTGCCAGCAGCCGCGGACAGGGGGCCTACGAGCAGTACTTC. The genes are TRBV7-2 and TRBJ2-7; the match to TRBD1 covers 10 bases. Germline assignment: CDR1 SGHTA and CDR2 FQGNSA. CDR3 length: 14 amino acids. Trimming cost V 5 bases and J 2 bases; bases outside gene matches: 3.